These 15 T cell receptor beta chains were sequenced from one sample in a study of beta chain features in type 1 diabetes. Study-level points and caveats: A moderate, significant TCRB CDR3 shortening appeared in type 1 diabetes across four CD4+ subsets.

Expressed TCRB transcripts were sequenced because the entire RNA isolate underwent reverse transcription. Using immunoSEQ multiplex PCR, the repertoire was profiled, and TCRdb retains in-frame clones only, with some absent. The sample has 640,000 or so clones; about an eighth are singletons. For these receptors, no antigen is known. Sequenced: naive CD4+ T cells from blood. These receptor sequences come from a man aged 18 to 30 with type 1 diabetes.

This clone was picked up one time. The chain joins TRBV7-6 to TRBJ1-2; the match to TRBD1 covers 8 bases. CDR1 SGHVS and CDR2 FNYEAQ come from the germline V gene. The CDR3 runs to 17 residues. The V and J ends lost 1 base and 8 bases, in that order; junction bases with no gene match: 15. The CDR3 region has the DNA TGTGCCAGCAGCTTAGGACAGGGGACAAATAGGGCGCTGGGCTACACCTTC. It is translated as CASSLGQGTNRALGYTF.

The chain links TRBV5-8 to TRBJ1-1, with 7 bases aligning to TRBD1. The CDR3 sequence is 14 residues long. Germline trimming cut 5 bases from V and 4 bases from J; bases unmatched to any gene: 8. CDR1 is SGHTS and CDR2 is YDEGEE in the germline V gene. CDR3 region: CASSSTGLSTEAFF. Written as DNA, the CDR3 is TGTGCCAGCAGTTCGACAGGGTTGAGCACTGAAGCTTTCTTT.

The chain links TRBV5-6 to TRBJ2-5; tentative D call: TRBD2 (6 bases). CDR1 is SGHDT and CDR2 is YYEEEE in the germline V gene. Trimming stripped 5 bases from V and 5 bases from J, with 19 bases between. The CDR3 contains 15 residues. CDR3 coding DNA: TGTGCCAGCAGGTATAAGCGGGCCTCCGAGGAGACCCAGTACTTC. This gives the protein CASRYKRASEETQYF.

V and J are TRBV30 and TRBJ2-1, with D possibly TRBD1 on 6 matching bases. The CDR3 is made up of 16 amino acids. The germline V gene has CDR1 GTSNPN and CDR2 SVGIG (reference sequence). Deletions cut 0 bases from V and 7 bases from J, with 19 bases between. CDR3 nucleotide sequence: TGTGCCTGGAGTGTACGGCCTAACAGGGCAAGGAATGAGCAGTTCTTC. It is translated as CAWSVRPNRARNEQFF.

This clone appeared a few times. V gene TRBV18 combines with J gene TRBJ1-1, with 8 bases aligning to TRBD1. There are 13 residues in the CDR3. The germline V gene has CDR1 KGHSH and CDR2 LQKENI. J lost 4 bases, V lost 5 bases, and 3 bases had no gene match. The CDR3 protein is CASSAQGGTEAFF. Here the CDR3 DNA reads TGTGCCAGCTCAGCACAGGGGGGCACTGAAGCTTTCTTT.

This clone has more than one count but fewer than ten. The chain couples TRBV30 to TRBJ2-7; a possible D gene is TRBD1 (8 bases). Germline CDR1 and CDR2: GTSNPN and SVGIG (reference sequence). Trimming left V 5 bases short and J 6 bases short, with 17 bases between. The CDR3 covers 13 residues. The CDR3 protein is CAWVETGEGEQYF. CDR3 DNA: TGTGCCTGGGTCGAGACAGGGGAGGGCGAGCAGTACTTC. Filled out from reference TRBV30 and TRBJ2-7, the complete variable domain reads SQTIHQWPATLVQPVGSPLSLECTVEGTSNPNLYWYRQAAGRGLQLLFYSVGIGQISSEVPQNLSASRPQDRQFILSSKKLLLSDSGFYLCAWVETGEGEQYFGPGTRLTVT.

The table lists this clone with a few counts. The chain couples TRBV5-6 to TRBJ2-3; perhaps TRBD1 as D (6 bases). Germline loops: CDR1 SGHDT, CDR2 YYEEEE. The CDR3 covers 14 residues. V dropped 7 bases and J dropped 2 bases, with 14 bases sitting between them. The DNA for the CDR3 is TGTGCCAGCGGGGAACAGGGCTACACAGATACGCAGTATTTT. It yields the protein CASGEQGYTDTQYF.

Written as DNA, the CDR3 is TGCAGCGGACGCCCCCGGCTTGTTGCAGATACGCAGTATTTT. Translating it yields CSGRPRLVADTQYF. This chain joins TRBV29-1 and TRBJ2-3; D gene unclear. This CDR3 is built from 14 residues. The V gene lost 7 bases and the J gene lost 4 bases, with 18 bases spanning the gap. Per germline, CDR1 SQVTM and CDR2 ANQGSEA.

The table lists this clone with a few counts. The chain joins TRBV2 to TRBJ1-1; D is possibly TRBD1 (5 bases). This CDR3 spans 15 amino acids. The V gene's germline CDR1 is SNHLY and CDR2 FYNNEI. The V gene lost 6 bases and the J gene lost 1 base, with 15 bases spanning the gap. In DNA form, the CDR3 reads TGTGCCAGCAGCCTTCAGGGTCACGGGAACACTGAAGCTTTCTTT. This codes for CASSLQGHGNTEAFF.

This clone was seen a handful of times. V is TRBV27 and J is TRBJ2-7; D may be TRBD2 (5 bases). The V gene's germline CDR1 is MNHEY and CDR2 SMNVEV (reference sequence). The CDR3 covers 17 residues. V shed 5 bases and J shed 0 bases, with 20 bases lying between them. The CDR3 is CASSPLLGAQSSYEQYF. CDR3 nucleotide sequence: TGTGCCAGCAGTCCTCTTTTGGGAGCCCAAAGCTCCTACGAGCAGTACTTC.

This chain connects TRBV30 to TRBJ1-4; D is uncertain. Trimming shortened V by 1 base and J by 7 bases, and 7 bases separated the two germline ends. This CDR3 comprises 12 residues. The germline V gene encodes CDR1 GTSNPN and CDR2 SVGIG (reference sequence). CDR3 sequence reads: CAWSGASEKLFF. CDR3 nucleotides: TGTGCCTGGAGTGGGGCCAGTGAAAAACTGTTTTTT.

This clone was seen more than once but under ten times. The rearrangement uses TRBV6-1 and TRBJ2-5, with D unresolved. Trimming took 9 bases from V and 5 from J, leaving 13 bases between them. The CDR3 covers 12 residues. The germline V gene has CDR1 MNHNS and CDR2 SASEGT. CDR3 sequence: CASCDLAETQYF. The DNA of the CDR3 is TGTGCCAGTTGTGACCTGGCGGAGACCCAGTACTTC.

CDR3 sequence: CAWRAGTDNEKLFF. CDR3 nucleotide sequence: TGTGCCTGGAGGGCCGGGACGGATAATGAAAAACTGTTTTTT. V usage is TRBV30 and J usage is TRBJ1-4; D possibly corresponds to TRBD1 (5 bases). Germline values: CDR1 GTSNPN, CDR2 SVGIG (reference sequence). The V gene lost 3 bases and the J gene lost 4 bases, with 12 bases spanning the gap. This CDR3 contains 14 residues.

This clone was seen only a few times. The rearrangement joins TRBV15 to TRBJ2-5; TRBD2 aligns across 12 bases. The CDR3 runs to 17 residues. Germline trimming cut 0 bases from V and 5 bases from J; bases unmatched to any gene: 7. Germline values: CDR1 LNHNV, CDR2 YYDKDF (reference sequence). The CDR3 DNA reads as TGTGCCACCAGCAGAGAGCTAGCGGGGGGGCCTAAGGAGACCCAGTACTTC. Its translation: CATSRELAGGPKETQYF. The full variable domain, completed using reference TRBV15 and TRBJ2-5, is DAMVIQNPRYQVTQFGKPVTLSCSQTLNHNVMYWYQQKSSQAPKLLFHYYDKDFNNEADTPDNFQSRRPNTSFCFLDIRSPGLGDTAMYLCATSRELAGGPKETQYFGPGTRLLVL.

A few counts support this clone. The identical CDR3 is also encoded by other nucleotide sequences in the sample. This chain uses TRBV29-1 with TRBJ2-3, with 7 bases aligning to TRBD2. CDR3 length: 13 residues. V gave up 1 base and J gave up 5 bases; unmatched junction bases: 3. Germline loops: CDR1 SQVTM, CDR2 ANQGSEA. DNA of the CDR3: TGCAGCGTTGAAGCGGGGGGTGGAGATACGCAGTATTTT. Amino acid sequence: CSVEAGGGDTQYF.